The 24 T cell receptor beta chains reported below all come from one sample, sequenced in a study of CD8 T cells in Susac syndrome. Reverse transcription of roughly 0.45 to 1 ug RNA used random hexamers. TCRdb reprocessed the immunoSEQ multiplex PCR reads via MiXCR and lists one record per CDR3 protein. The sample gives over 200,000 distinct CDR3 sequences, approximately 95% of which show up once; 0.082% is in the top ten. Sequenced input: CD4+ T cells from PBMCs. These receptors all stem from a human donor with multiple sclerosis.

The chain combines TRBV29-1 with TRBJ2-7, with D tentatively TRBD1 (6 bases). CDR3 size: 14 residues. V gave up 5 bases and J gave up 5 bases, with 19 bases separating them. Germline V gene sequence: CDR1 SQVTM, CDR2 ANQGSEA. The CDR3 protein is CSVIVRGYSDEQYF. The CDR3 bases are TGCAGCGTTATTGTCAGGGGTTATTCTGACGAGCAGTACTTC.

The gene calls are TRBV5-4 and TRBJ1-1; TRBD1 matches 7 bases. CDR1 is SGHNT and CDR2 is YYREEE in the germline V gene (reference sequence). CDR3 length: 12 residues. Unmatched junction bases numbered 2, after V lost 6 bases and J lost 3 bases. The CDR3 spells CASTRGDTEAFF. The CDR3 DNA follows: TGTGCCAGCACCAGGGGGGACACTGAAGCTTTCTTT.

This rearrangement joins TRBV19 to TRBJ1-5, with TRBD1 as a possible D gene (5 bases). Trimming pared 8 bases from V and 4 bases from J, leaving 15 bases between. The CDR3 spans 14 residues. CDR1 LNHDA and CDR2 SQIVND come from the germline V gene (reference sequence). The CDR3 DNA is TGTGCCAGTGGGGACGGACACCAAAATCAGCCCCAGCATTTT. Encoded protein: CASGDGHQNQPQHF.

The V and J genes are TRBV29-1 and TRBJ1-1; no definite D call. The CDR3 has 12 residues. Germline V gene sequence: CDR1 SQVTM, CDR2 ANQGSEA. Between the trimmed V and J ends, which lost 5 bases and 2 bases, there was a span of 9 bases. The CDR3 here is CSVWTDNTEAFF. The CDR3 nucleotides read TGCAGCGTTTGGACGGACAACACTGAAGCTTTCTTT.

The chain uses TRBV12-5 and TRBJ2-6; D not certain. The CDR3 contains 17 residues. Trimming shortened V by 1 base and J by 1 base, and 11 bases separated the two germline ends. CDR1 LGHNT and CDR2 FRNRAP come from the germline V gene. The CDR3 DNA reads TGTGCTAGTGGTTTGGCTCCAAAGGATTCTGGGGCCAACGTCCTGACTTTC. Translated, it gives CASGLAPKDSGANVLTF.

V gene TRBV19 combines with J gene TRBJ1-5, with 8 bases aligning to TRBD1. Germline V lookup: CDR1 LNHDA, CDR2 SQIVND (reference sequence). The CDR3 contains 13 residues. V lost 8 bases, J lost 6 bases, and 6 bases stayed unmatched. The CDR3 is CASWDRRFQPQHF. DNA for the CDR3: TGTGCCAGTTGGGACAGGAGGTTTCAGCCCCAGCATTTT.

The V and J genes are TRBV5-4 and TRBJ2-1, with 10 bases identical to TRBD2. Germline CDR1 reads SGHNT; CDR2 reads YYREEE (reference sequence). The trim removed 4 bases at V and 7 bases at J, leaving 14 bases unmatched. The length of the CDR3 is 17 residues. CDR3 nucleotides: TGTGCCAGCAGCGCGCCCGTAGGAGCGGGGGGGACGAATGAGCAGTTCTTC. The encoded protein is CASSAPVGAGGTNEQFF.

This chain uses TRBV20-1 with TRBJ1-2; tentative D call: TRBD1 (5 bases). Germline V gene data show CDR1 as DFQATT and CDR2 as SNEGSKA (reference sequence). The CDR3 runs 12 residues. Trimming left V 6 bases short and J 8 bases short, with 16 bases between. The CDR3 DNA sequence: TGCAGTGCCTTTCAGGGAGGTCGAGGCTACACCTTC. Translated: CSAFQGGRGYTF.

J is TRBJ2-7 and V is TRBV5-1; 13 bases agree with TRBD2. Trimming cost V 3 bases and J 4 bases; bases outside gene matches: 1. This CDR3 is built from 14 residues. Germline values: CDR1 SGHRS, CDR2 YFSETQ. The DNA of the CDR3 is TGCGCCAGCAGCTGGGGACTAGCGGGGTACGAGCAGTACTTC. It yields the protein CASSWGLAGYEQYF.

V usage is TRBV3-1 and J usage is TRBJ1-5; D not certain. With 0 bases removed from V and 4 bases from J, the gap between germline ends came to 10 bases. CDR3 length: 15 amino acids. Looked up from germline, CDR1 is LGHDT and CDR2 is YNNKEL (reference sequence). The CDR3 nucleotides read TGTGCCAGCAGCCAAGATACGAGGTTTAATCAGCCCCAGCATTTT. It is translated as CASSQDTRFNQPQHF.

The J gene is TRBJ2-5, the V gene TRBV30; TRBD2 aligns across 7 bases. V trimming: 2 bases; J trimming: 7 bases; junction bases outside the gene matches: 7. The CDR3 has 13 residues. Germline values: CDR1 GTSNPN, CDR2 SVGIG (reference sequence). CDR3 in amino acids: CAWSKVTGGTQYF. CDR3 nucleotides: TGTGCCTGGAGTAAAGTCACGGGGGGGACCCAGTACTTC.

J is TRBJ1-1 and V is TRBV3-1; no firm D call. This CDR3 comprises 12 residues. Germline CDR1 is LGHDT and CDR2 is YNNKEL (reference sequence). Trimming stripped 3 bases from V and 10 bases from J, with 12 bases between. This CDR3 reads CASSHWPRPAFF. As DNA, the CDR3 is TGTGCCAGCAGCCATTGGCCGCGGCCAGCTTTCTTT.

The chain has TRBV2 and TRBJ2-3; perhaps TRBD1 as D (5 bases). From germline, CDR1 is SNHLY and CDR2 FYNNEI. Trimming left V 3 bases short and J 2 bases short, with 9 bases between. The CDR3 has 14 residues. CDR3 nucleotide sequence: TGTGCCAGCAGTGAGGACGGACACACAGATACGCAGTATTTT. This encodes CASSEDGHTDTQYF.

This chain joins TRBV3-1 and TRBJ1-1; D perhaps matches TRBD1 (5 bases). Trimming cost V 4 bases and J 7 bases, with 7 bases left between them. The CDR3 extends over 11 amino acids. The V gene's germline CDR1 is LGHDT and CDR2 YNNKEL (reference sequence). CDR3 DNA sequence: TGTGCCAGCAGCCTCACAGGTGAAGCTTTCTTT. The encoded protein is CASSLTGEAFF.

The rearrangement joins TRBV9 to TRBJ2-7, with a tentative D call TRBD2 (5 bases). CDR1 is SGDLS, CDR2 YYNGEE, per germline. The CDR3 totals 15 residues. Deletions cut 2 bases from V and 0 bases from J, with 12 bases between. This chain's CDR3 is CASSVSGAFSYEQYF. The CDR3 DNA follows: TGTGCCAGCAGCGTGAGCGGTGCTTTCTCCTACGAGCAGTACTTC.

The chain couples TRBV30 to TRBJ2-7; D not resolved. The CDR3 is made up of 12 amino acids. Trimming cost V 2 bases and J 0 bases, with 5 bases left between them. Per germline, CDR1 GTSNPN and CDR2 SVGIG (reference sequence). For the CDR3, the DNA is TGTGCCTGGAGTCACAGCTCCTACGAGCAGTACTTC. Protein sequence: CAWSHSSYEQYF.

The genes are TRBV29-1 and TRBJ2-1; tentatively, D is TRBD1 (6 bases). The germline V gene encodes CDR1 SQVTM and CDR2 ANQGSEA. Trimming stripped 7 bases from V and 9 bases from J, with 13 bases between. This CDR3 is built from 11 residues. In DNA, the CDR3 is TGCAGCGGCCGCAGGGGTGGTGAGCAGTTCTTC. This gives the protein CSGRRGGEQFF.

This chain uses TRBV5-1 with TRBJ2-3; D may correspond to TRBD1 or TRBD2 (5 bases each). This CDR3 has 15 residues. Germline V gene data show CDR1 as SGHRS and CDR2 as YFSETQ. With 0 bases removed from V and 3 bases from J, the gap between germline ends came to 11 bases. For the CDR3, the DNA is TGCGCCAGCAGCTTGGCCGGGGCTAGGACAGATACGCAGTATTTT. Translation gives CASSLAGARTDTQYF. The full variable domain, in which reference TRBV5-1 and TRBJ2-3 provide the parts outside the CDR3, is KAGVTQTPRYLIKTRGQQVTLSCSPISGHRSVSWYQQTPGQGLQFLFEYFSETQRNKGNFPGRFSGRQFSNSRSEMNVSTLELGDSALYLCASSLAGARTDTQYFGPGTRLTVL.

In DNA, the CDR3 is TGTGCCAGCTCAGGTACTAGCGGGGGGTCCCATGAGCAGTTCTTC. Translated: CASSGTSGGSHEQFF. The chain employs TRBV18 and TRBJ2-1; 12 bases agree with TRBD2. After removal of 5 bases from V and 8 bases from J, the junction contained 7 bases not matched to a gene. Germline loops: CDR1 KGHSH, CDR2 LQKENI. This CDR3 is built from 15 residues.

This clonotype has just a few counts. The J gene is TRBJ1-2, the V gene TRBV29-1; D is unclear. The CDR3 is made up of 11 amino acids. V shed 2 bases and J shed 3 bases, with 4 bases lying between them. Germline-derived CDR1 and CDR2 are SQVTM and ANQGSEA. The CDR3 region is CSVERDYGYTF. The CDR3, as DNA: TGCAGCGTTGAACGGGACTATGGCTACACCTTC. Full variable domain (missing parts from reference TRBV29-1 and TRBJ1-2): SAVISQKPSRDICQRGTSLTIQCQVDSQVTMMFWYRQQPGQSLTLIATANQGSEATYESGFVIDKFPISRPNLTFSTLTVSNMSPEDSSIYLCSVERDYGYTFGSGTRLTVV.

V and J are TRBV24-1 and TRBJ2-7; 9 nucleotides agree with TRBD1. The CDR3 is 15 amino acids. After removal of 0 bases from V and 2 bases from J, the junction contained 1 base not matched to a gene. Germline V lookup: CDR1 KGHDR, CDR2 SFDVKD. CDR3 region: CATSDLTGGTYEQYF. The CDR3 DNA reads TGTGCCACCAGTGATTTGACAGGGGGCACCTACGAGCAGTACTTC.

This clonotype appeared once. The chain combines TRBV29-1 with TRBJ1-1; D unclear. CDR1 and CDR2 from the germline V gene are SQVTM and ANQGSEA. The V and J ends lost 4 bases and 4 bases respectively, with 13 bases between them. The CDR3 has 13 amino acids. As DNA, the CDR3 is TGCAGCGTTGGAGGGTTGGTCGCCACTGAAGCTTTCTTT. Residues: CSVGGLVATEAFF.

This chain uses TRBV7-2 with TRBJ2-7, with 9 bases matching TRBD2. Looked up from germline, CDR1 is SGHTA and CDR2 is FQGNSA. The CDR3 runs 16 residues. V lost 5 bases and J lost 4; bases outside the gene matches: 12. The CDR3 sequence is CASSQGSGLALYEQYF. DNA for the CDR3: TGTGCCAGCAGCCAGGGGTCCGGACTAGCGTTGTACGAGCAGTACTTC. Together with reference TRBV7-2 and TRBJ2-7, the CDR3 gives the full variable domain: GAGVSQSPSNKVTEKGKDVELRCDPISGHTALYWYRQSLGQGLEFLIYFQGNSAPDKSGLPSDRFSAERTGGSVSTLTIQRTQQEDSAVYLCASSQGSGLALYEQYFGPGTRLTVT.

This clonotype was observed a handful of times. The V gene is TRBV7-9, the J gene TRBJ2-3, with D uncertain. Germline V gene sequence: CDR1 SEHNR, CDR2 FQNEAQ (reference sequence). The CDR3 contains 13 residues. Trimming left V 1 base short and J 6 bases short, with 8 bases between. CDR3 bases: TGTGCCAGCAGCTTAGGGTCTATTGATACGCAGTATTTT. This sequence encodes CASSLGSIDTQYF.